This is a list of T cell receptor beta chains from one sample in a study of neurological immune-mediated disorders. MiXCR was run by TCRdb on the 5' RACE reads, yielding one entry per CDR3 protein. This sample has fewer than 80,000 distinct CDR3 sequences, with around 4.8% found just once. Sequencing was carried out using PBMCs. Receptors were obtained from a woman between 45 and 60 years old with multiple sclerosis. Each CDR3 is given with its conserved first and last residue. A D gene is named only where the DNA matches it firmly. Rows give clone size only sometimes, using once, few, many, or a class for an expanded clone.

D,size,J,V,DNA,CDR3
-,-,TRBJ1-2,TRBV9,TGTGCCAGCAGCGTAGACCCCAATGCACTTGGCTACACCTTC,CASSVDPNALGYTF
-,many,TRBJ1-4,TRBV5-6,TGTGCCAGCAGCGCGCGACCACAGAGCCTAGGTGAAAAACTGTTTTTT,CASSARPQSLGEKLFF
-,many,TRBJ1-4,TRBV4-1,TGCGCCAGCAGCCAGGAACTACGAGGGGGTAATGAAAAACTGTTTTTT,CASSQELRGGNEKLFF
TRBD1,many,TRBJ2-3,TRBV5-5,TGTGCCAGCAGCTGGTTGCTAGGGGGACAGGTCGTTGATACGCAGTATTTT,CASSWLLGGQVVDTQYF
-,many,TRBJ1-2,TRBV5-1,TGCGCCAGCAGCGAACTCGAAGGGCCTGGCTACACCTTC,CASSELEGPGYTF
-,many,TRBJ1-2,TRBV6-5,TGTGCCAGCAGTTCCGGGGGGCAGGACACCTTC,CASSSGGQDTF
TRBD1,-,TRBJ1-1,TRBV20-1,TGCAGTGCTAGAGCCGACAGGGGGACAGGGGTCGGGTCCACTGAAGCTTTCTTT,CSARADRGTGVGSTEAFF
TRBD1,many,TRBJ1-2,TRBV27,TGTGCCAGCAGCGGGGACAGGATGGTAAATTACACCTTC,CASSGDRMVNYTF
TRBD2,many,TRBJ2-1,TRBV6-5,TGTGCCAGCACCTCGGGACTAGCGGGGGGGCAAGAGCAGTTCTTC,CASTSGLAGGQEQFF
-,many,TRBJ1-4,TRBV6-5,TGTGCCAGCAGTTCCCGAGAGGGCGGTAATGAAAAACTGTTTTTT,CASSSREGGNEKLFF
TRBD1,many,TRBJ2-2,TRBV5-1,TGCGCCAGCAGCTTGCCAGAGGACAGGGAAACCGGGGAGCTGTTTTTT,CASSLPEDRETGELFF
-,many,TRBJ1-5,TRBV7-9,TGTGCCAGCAGCCGTAGTAGTCAGCCCCAGCATTTT,CASSRSSQPQHF
-,many,TRBJ2-6,TRBV7-2,TGTGCCAGCAGCTTAGCAGGACGGCCGGGGGCCAACGTCCTGACTTTC,CASSLAGRPGANVLTF
-,many,TRBJ2-1,TRBV24-1,TGTGCCACCAGTGATACCCGTGGGTTTAGCAATGAGCAGTTCTTC,CATSDTRGFSNEQFF
-,many,TRBJ2-1,TRBV29-1,TGCAGCTCCAGATTCAGCGTCGGGGAGCAGTTCTTC,CSSRFSVGEQFF
-,many,TRBJ1-4,TRBV11-2,TGTGCCAGCAGTCCTGACGAGGGCGGTGAAAAACTGTTTTTT,CASSPDEGGEKLFF
-,many,TRBJ1-1,TRBV4-1,TGCGCCAGCAGCCCCTATTTTGTAGACACTGAAGCTTTCTTT,CASSPYFVDTEAFF
TRBD1,few,TRBJ1-5,TRBV12-3/TRBV12-4,TGTGCCAGCAGTCGTCAGGGGGATCAGCCCCAGCATTTT,CASSRQGDQPQHF
TRBD2,many,TRBJ2-3,TRBV12-3/TRBV12-4,TGTGCCAGCAGTTTCGGCGGGGGGGGCACAGATACGCAGTATTTT,CASSFGGGGTDTQYF
TRBD1,many,TRBJ2-3,TRBV15,TGTGCCACCAGCAGAACCGGGACAGGGACCTCTAGCACAGATACGCAGTATTTT,CATSRTGTGTSSTDTQYF
-,few,TRBJ2-4,TRBV19,TGTGCCAGTAGTACCCAGAGAATTGGCATTCAGTACTTC,CASSTQRIGIQYF
TRBD1,many,TRBJ2-2,TRBV5-6,TGTGCCAGCGGATCCCAGGGGGACACCGGGGAGCTGTTTTTT,CASGSQGDTGELFF
-,many,TRBJ1-5,TRBV5-1,TGCGCCAGCAGCATAGGGACCGGCAATCAGCCCCAGCATTTT,CASSIGTGNQPQHF
TRBD1,few,TRBJ2-5,TRBV7-2,TGTGCCAGCAGTCCCGGGACAGGGGGCGCGACCCAGTACTTC,CASSPGTGGATQYF
-,few,TRBJ2-7,TRBV5-1,TGCGCCAGCAGCTTGGGGCAGGGTGAATACGAGCAGTACTTC,CASSLGQGEYEQYF
TRBD1,few,TRBJ2-1,TRBV5-1,TGCGCCAGCAGCGCAGGGGGACCTTCTTCCTACAATGAGCAGTTCTTC,CASSAGGPSSYNEQFF
TRBD1,many,TRBJ1-1,TRBV5-1,TGCGCCAGCAGCTCCACGGGGGACAGCTACACTGAAGCTTTCTTT,CASSSTGDSYTEAFF
TRBD1,many,TRBJ1-4,TRBV5-6,TGTGCCAGCAGCTTGCCTTCGGGACAGGGATCCGAAAAACTGTTTTTT,CASSLPSGQGSEKLFF
-,few,TRBJ2-6,TRBV19,TGTGCCAGTAACGGGGCGGCAGGGGCCAAAGTCCTGACTTTC,CASNGAAGAKVLTF
-,many,TRBJ2-5,TRBV5-1,TGCGCCAGCAGCTTGGACAGGGTGGGAGAGACCCAGTACTTC,CASSLDRVGETQYF
-,few,TRBJ2-1,TRBV20-1,TGCAGTGCCCTAATCGACTGGAAGCAGTTCTTC,CSALIDWKQFF
-,many,TRBJ2-1,TRBV10-3,TGTGCCATCAAAGGGGCTGATTACAATGAGCAGTTCTTC,CAIKGADYNEQFF
TRBD2,many,TRBJ2-3,TRBV24-1,TGTGCCACCGGAGGGACTAGCGGCACAGATACGCAGTATTTT,CATGGTSGTDTQYF